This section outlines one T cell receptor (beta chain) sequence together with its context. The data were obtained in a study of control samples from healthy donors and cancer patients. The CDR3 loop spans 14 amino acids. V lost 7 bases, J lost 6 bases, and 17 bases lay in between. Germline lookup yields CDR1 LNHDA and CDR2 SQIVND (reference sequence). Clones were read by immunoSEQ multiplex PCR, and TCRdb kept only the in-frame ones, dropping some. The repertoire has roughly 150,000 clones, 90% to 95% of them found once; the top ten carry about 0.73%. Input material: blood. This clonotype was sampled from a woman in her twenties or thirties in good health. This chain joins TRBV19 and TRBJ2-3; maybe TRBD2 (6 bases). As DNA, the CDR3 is TGTGCCAGTACCTCAACGGGAGTGGGTGATACGCAGTATTTT. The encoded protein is CASTSTGVGDTQYF.